The 18 T cell receptor beta chains below all came from one sample that was sequenced in a study of cytomegalovirus exposure and HLA in healthy donors. This table comes from immunoSEQ multiplex PCR, and its TCRdb copy is limited to in-frame clones, with some not included. The data show around 90,000 clones, more than 70% seen once. Sequencing input: PBMCs. The receptors shown here come from a woman under 30 in good health and CMV-seropositive.

J is TRBJ2-1 and V is TRBV5-1, with 7 bases identical to TRBD2. Germline CDR1 is SGHRS and CDR2 is YFSETQ. Unmatched junction bases numbered 1, after V lost 1 base and J lost 6 bases. This CDR3 contains 13 residues. The CDR3 DNA sequence: TGCGCCAGCAGCTTGTGGGGGGGCAATGAGCAGTTCTTC. Protein product: CASSLWGGNEQFF.

The J gene is TRBJ1-1, the V gene TRBV20-1; D is unresolved. V was shortened by 7 bases and J by 4 bases, with 10 bases between the two germline ends. Germline CDR1 DFQATT, CDR2 SNEGSKA (reference sequence). This CDR3 has 11 residues. DNA of the CDR3: TGCAGTGGGCAGGCGGGCACTGAAGCTTTCTTT. Its translation is CSGQAGTEAFF.

This clone occurred a few times. The rearrangement joins TRBV30 to TRBJ2-7; D might be TRBD2 (5 bases). This CDR3 has 12 amino acids. Germline lookup yields CDR1 GTSNPN and CDR2 SVGIG (reference sequence). V was shortened by 2 bases and J by 2 bases, with 7 bases between the two germline ends. CDR3 region: CAWSSGTYEQYF. As DNA, the CDR3 is TGTGCCTGGAGTTCCGGGACCTACGAGCAGTACTTC.

The J gene is TRBJ1-1, the V gene TRBV30; D is unresolved. The CDR3 consists of 11 residues. The germline V gene encodes CDR1 GTSNPN and CDR2 SVGIG (reference sequence). Trimming removed 0 bases from V and 7 bases from J, with 6 bases in between. CDR3 protein: CAWSVLGEAFF. The CDR3 bases are TGTGCCTGGAGTGTACTTGGTGAAGCTTTCTTT.

The CDR3 nucleotides are TGTGCCAGCAACCCAACAGGGCGGAACACTGAAGCTTTCTTT. It codes for CASNPTGRNTEAFF. The chain couples TRBV6-5 to TRBJ1-1; weak D call: TRBD1 (6 bases). With 7 bases removed from V and 1 base from J, the gap between germline ends came to 13 bases. The CDR3 contains 14 residues. The germline V gene has CDR1 MNHEY and CDR2 SVGAGI.

This clone was detected once. The chain employs TRBV5-1 and TRBJ2-3; 8 positions agree with TRBD2. V was clipped by 3 bases and J by 0 bases; unmatched bases: 3. The CDR3 extends over 15 amino acids. Germline loops: CDR1 SGHRS, CDR2 YFSETQ. The CDR3 DNA reads TGCGCCAGCAGCTCCGGGACTAGTAGCACAGATACGCAGTATTTT. Translated, it gives CASSSGTSSTDTQYF.

The gene calls are TRBV7-3 and TRBJ1-1, with 8 nucleotides matching TRBD1. CDR3 length: 14 residues. V was clipped by 2 bases and J by 3 bases; unmatched bases: 2. Germline CDR1 is SGHTA and CDR2 is FQGTGA. CDR3: CASSLVQGDTEAFF. Written as DNA, the CDR3 is TGTGCCAGCAGCTTAGTACAGGGGGACACTGAAGCTTTCTTT.

The chain couples TRBV27 to TRBJ2-7, with 9 positions matching TRBD1. Per germline, CDR1 MNHEY and CDR2 SMNVEV (reference sequence). V was pared by 6 bases and J by 3 bases, with 9 bases of the junction left unmatched. The CDR3 has 15 amino acids. CDR3 in amino acids: CASSDPGTGLYEQYF. The CDR3 coding sequence is TGTGCCAGCAGCGACCCCGGGACAGGGCTCTACGAGCAGTACTTC.

The chain links TRBV28 to TRBJ2-7; 8 positions match TRBD1. The CDR3 is made up of 13 amino acids. The germline V gene encodes CDR1 MDHEN and CDR2 SYDVKM. Germline trimming cut 3 bases from V and 3 bases from J; bases unmatched to any gene: 1. The CDR3 here is CASSFTGGYEQYF. DNA of the CDR3: TGTGCCAGCAGTTTCACAGGGGGCTACGAGCAGTACTTC.

The V gene is TRBV28, the J gene TRBJ1-2, with 7 bases fitting TRBD1. V shed 5 bases and J 7 bases; nucleotides not matched to a gene: 4. This CDR3 region has 12 residues. Germline lookup yields CDR1 MDHEN and CDR2 SYDVKM. This chain's CDR3 is CASSTDRLGYTF. Written as DNA, the CDR3 is TGTGCCAGCAGTACGGACAGGCTTGGCTACACCTTC.

The chain recombines TRBV6-6 with TRBJ2-7, with D possibly being TRBD1 (5 bases). The CDR3 runs to 13 residues. Germline V gene lookup returns CDR1 MNHNY and CDR2 SVGAGI (reference sequence). V lost 2 bases and J lost 2, with 7 bases in between. The CDR3 region is CASSYGAAYEQYF. The CDR3 nucleotides read TGTGCCAGCAGTTACGGGGCAGCCTACGAGCAGTACTTC.

The rearrangement uses TRBV11-2 and TRBJ2-5, with TRBD2 identical over 8 bases. Germline loops: CDR1 SGHAT, CDR2 FQNNGV. J lost 5 bases, V lost 0 bases, and 5 bases had no gene match. This CDR3 contains 15 residues. The CDR3 sequence: CASSLDSGDGETQYF. DNA of the CDR3: TGTGCCAGCAGCTTAGATAGCGGGGACGGCGAGACCCAGTACTTC.

This chain connects TRBV5-4 to TRBJ1-1, with 7 bases matching TRBD1. Trimming took 5 bases from V and 6 from J; bases not matched to a gene: 7. Germline V gene data show CDR1 as SGHNT and CDR2 as YYREEE (reference sequence). The CDR3 has 13 amino acids. The CDR3 is CASSSAGGAEAFF. The CDR3 DNA reads as TGTGCCAGCAGTTCCGCAGGGGGTGCTGAAGCTTTCTTT.

The chain uses TRBV28 and TRBJ1-5; D might be TRBD1 (5 bases). Per the germline V gene, CDR1 is MDHEN and CDR2 is SYDVKM. This CDR3 has 14 residues. V was shortened by 5 bases and J by 9 bases, with 17 bases between the two germline ends. CDR3 nucleotide sequence: TGTGCCAGCAGTCCCAGACAGCAATTAGGGCCCCAGCATTTT. Translated: CASSPRQQLGPQHF.

This chain uses TRBV28 with TRBJ2-6; a possible D gene is TRBD2 (6 bases). The germline V gene has CDR1 MDHEN and CDR2 SYDVKM. The V end lost 5 bases, the J end lost 2 bases, and 10 bases lay between the germline ends. This CDR3 comprises 15 residues. The DNA of the CDR3 is TGTGCCAGCAGTACGGGGGATCCTGGGGCCAACGTCCTGACTTTC. It yields the protein CASSTGDPGANVLTF. The complete variable domain, with remaining parts taken from reference TRBV28 and TRBJ2-6, reads DVKVTQSSRYLVKRTGEKVFLECVQDMDHENMFWYRQDPGLGLRLIYFSYDVKMKEKGDIPEGYSVSREKKERFSLILESASTNQTSMYLCASSTGDPGANVLTFGAGSRLTVL.

The V gene is TRBV28, the J gene TRBJ2-7; D call uncertain. Looked up from germline, CDR1 is MDHEN and CDR2 is SYDVKM. The CDR3 spans 13 residues. With 6 bases removed from V and 2 bases from J, the gap between germline ends came to 11 bases. CDR3: CASSKPTTYEQYF. For the CDR3, the DNA is TGTGCCAGCAGCAAACCGACAACCTACGAGCAGTACTTC.

The chain employs TRBV7-9 and TRBJ1-4; D call uncertain. This CDR3 region has 17 residues. Germline values: CDR1 SEHNR, CDR2 FQNEAQ (reference sequence). The V and J ends lost 4 bases and 0 bases respectively, with 15 bases between them. The CDR3 is CASSSPDLDSTNEKLFF. DNA of the CDR3: TGTGCCAGCAGCTCTCCCGATCTAGACTCAACTAATGAAAAACTGTTTTTT.

The chain carries TRBV2 and TRBJ2-5; TRBD1 agrees at 7 bases. The CDR3 has 13 amino acids. V lost 11 bases and J lost 4; bases outside the gene matches: 10. Germline V CDR1 and CDR2: SNHLY, FYNNEI. This CDR3 is CAGNGQDRETQYF. The CDR3 nucleotides are TGTGCCGGAAACGGACAGGACCGAGAGACCCAGTACTTC.